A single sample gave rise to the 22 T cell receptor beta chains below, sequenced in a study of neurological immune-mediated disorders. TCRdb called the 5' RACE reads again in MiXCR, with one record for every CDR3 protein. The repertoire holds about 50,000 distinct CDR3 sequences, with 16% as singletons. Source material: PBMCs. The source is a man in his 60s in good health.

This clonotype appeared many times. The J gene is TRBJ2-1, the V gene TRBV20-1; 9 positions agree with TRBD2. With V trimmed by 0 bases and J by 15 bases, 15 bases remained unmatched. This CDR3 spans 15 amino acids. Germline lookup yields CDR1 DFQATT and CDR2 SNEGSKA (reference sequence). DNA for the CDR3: TGCAGTGCTAGAGATCGGGCTAGCGGGACCCTTACTTCGTTCTTC. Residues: CSARDRASGTLTSFF.

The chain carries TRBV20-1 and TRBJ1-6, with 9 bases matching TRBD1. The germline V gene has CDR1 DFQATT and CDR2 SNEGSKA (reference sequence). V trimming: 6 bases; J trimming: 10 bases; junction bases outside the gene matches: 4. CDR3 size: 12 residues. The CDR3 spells CSAETGGSPLHF. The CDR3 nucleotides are TGCAGTGCCGAGACAGGGGGATCACCCCTCCACTTT.

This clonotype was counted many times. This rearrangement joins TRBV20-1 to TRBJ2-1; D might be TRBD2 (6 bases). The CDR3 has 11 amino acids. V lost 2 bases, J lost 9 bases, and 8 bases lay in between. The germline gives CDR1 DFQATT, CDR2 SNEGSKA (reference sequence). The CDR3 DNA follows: TGCAGTGCTAGATTCGGGGGTGAGCAGTTCTTC. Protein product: CSARFGGEQFF.

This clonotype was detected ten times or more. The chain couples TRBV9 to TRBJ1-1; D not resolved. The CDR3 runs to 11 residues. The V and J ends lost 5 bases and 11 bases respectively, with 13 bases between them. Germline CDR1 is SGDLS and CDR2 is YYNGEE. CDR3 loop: CASRGDMGAFF. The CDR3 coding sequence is TGTGCCAGCAGGGGCGACATGGGTGCTTTCTTT.

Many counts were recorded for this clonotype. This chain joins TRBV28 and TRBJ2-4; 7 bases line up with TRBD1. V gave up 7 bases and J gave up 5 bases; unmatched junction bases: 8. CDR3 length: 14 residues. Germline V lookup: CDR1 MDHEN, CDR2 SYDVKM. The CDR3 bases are TGTGCCAGCACCACAGACAGGGAGCAAAACATTCAGTACTTC. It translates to CASTTDREQNIQYF.

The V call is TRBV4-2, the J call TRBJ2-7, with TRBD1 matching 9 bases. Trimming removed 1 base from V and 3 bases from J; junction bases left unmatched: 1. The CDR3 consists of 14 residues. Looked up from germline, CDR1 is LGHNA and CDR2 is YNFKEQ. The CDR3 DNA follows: TGTGCCAGCAGCCAAGGGACAGGGGACTACGAGCAGTACTTC. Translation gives CASSQGTGDYEQYF.

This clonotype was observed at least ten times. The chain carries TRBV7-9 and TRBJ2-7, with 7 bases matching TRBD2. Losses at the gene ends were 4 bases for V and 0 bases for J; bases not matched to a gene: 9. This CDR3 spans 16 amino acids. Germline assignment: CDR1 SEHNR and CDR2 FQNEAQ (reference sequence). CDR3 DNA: TGTGCCAGCAGCTACTTCGGGCGGGGGAACTCCTACGAGCAGTACTTC. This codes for CASSYFGRGNSYEQYF.

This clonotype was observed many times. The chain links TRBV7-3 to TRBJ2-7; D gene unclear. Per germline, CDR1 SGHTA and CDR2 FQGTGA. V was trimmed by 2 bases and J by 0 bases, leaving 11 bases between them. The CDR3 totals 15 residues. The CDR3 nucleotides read TGTGCCAGCAGCTTAGCGGCAGCAGACTCCTACGAGCAGTACTTC. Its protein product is CASSLAAADSYEQYF.

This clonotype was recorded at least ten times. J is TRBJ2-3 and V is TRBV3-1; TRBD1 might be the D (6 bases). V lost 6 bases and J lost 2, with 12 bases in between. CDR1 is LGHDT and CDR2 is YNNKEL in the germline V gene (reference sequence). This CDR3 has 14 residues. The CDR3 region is CASRRDTHTDTQYF. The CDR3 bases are TGTGCCAGCAGAAGGGACACACACACAGATACGCAGTATTTT.

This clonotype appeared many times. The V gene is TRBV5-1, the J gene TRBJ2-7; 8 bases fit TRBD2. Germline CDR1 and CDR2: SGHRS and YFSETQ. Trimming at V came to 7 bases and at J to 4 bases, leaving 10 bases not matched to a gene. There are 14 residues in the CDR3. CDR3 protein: CASGPGLGNYEQYF. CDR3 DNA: TGCGCCAGCGGCCCGGGACTAGGGAATTACGAGCAGTACTTC. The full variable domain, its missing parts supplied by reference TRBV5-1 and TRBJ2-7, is KAGVTQTPRYLIKTRGQQVTLSCSPISGHRSVSWYQQTPGQGLQFLFEYFSETQRNKGNFPGRFSGRQFSNSRSEMNVSTLELGDSALYLCASGPGLGNYEQYFGPGTRLTVT.

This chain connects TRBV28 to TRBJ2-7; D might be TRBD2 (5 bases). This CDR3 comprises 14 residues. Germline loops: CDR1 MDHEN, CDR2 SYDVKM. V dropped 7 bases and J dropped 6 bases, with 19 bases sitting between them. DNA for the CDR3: TGTGCCAGCAAAACTTCCGGGATTCTTCTCGAGCAGTACTTC. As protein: CASKTSGILLEQYF.

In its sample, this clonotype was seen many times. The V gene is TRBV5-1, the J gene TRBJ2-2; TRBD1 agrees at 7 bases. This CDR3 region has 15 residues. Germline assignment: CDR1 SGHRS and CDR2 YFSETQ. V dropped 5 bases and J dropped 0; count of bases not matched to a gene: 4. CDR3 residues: CASSRGTANTGELFF. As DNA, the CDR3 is TGCGCCAGCAGTCGAGGGACAGCGAACACCGGGGAGCTGTTTTTT.

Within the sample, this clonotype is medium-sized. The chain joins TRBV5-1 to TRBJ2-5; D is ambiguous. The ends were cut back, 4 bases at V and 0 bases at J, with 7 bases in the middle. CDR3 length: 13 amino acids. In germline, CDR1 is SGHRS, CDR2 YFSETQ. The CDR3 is CASSRTNQETQYF. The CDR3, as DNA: TGCGCCAGCAGCCGGACCAACCAAGAGACCCAGTACTTC.

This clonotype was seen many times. DNA for the CDR3: TGTGCCAGCAGCCCTCTAGCCCAAGAAGAGACCCAGTACTTC. Its translation: CASSPLAQEETQYF. This sequence joins TRBV6-5 and TRBJ2-5, with a tentative D call TRBD2 (5 bases). CDR1 and CDR2 (germline): MNHEY, SVGAGI. CDR3 length: 14 residues. Trimming removed 6 bases from V and 3 bases from J, with 14 bases in between.

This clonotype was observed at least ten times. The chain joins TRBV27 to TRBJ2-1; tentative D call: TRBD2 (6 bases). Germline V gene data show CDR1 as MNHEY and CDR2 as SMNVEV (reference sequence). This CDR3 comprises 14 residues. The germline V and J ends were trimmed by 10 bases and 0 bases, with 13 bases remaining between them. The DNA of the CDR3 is TGTGCCACCACTCGCGGGAACTCCTACAATGAGCAGTTCTTC. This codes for CATTRGNSYNEQFF.

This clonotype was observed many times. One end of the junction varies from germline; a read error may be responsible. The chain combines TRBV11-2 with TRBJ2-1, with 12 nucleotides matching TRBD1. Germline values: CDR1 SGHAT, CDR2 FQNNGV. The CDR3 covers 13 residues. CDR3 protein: CASSSVPGQGAIF. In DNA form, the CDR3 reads TGTGCCAGCAGTTCTGTCCCGGGACAGGGGGCTATCTTC.

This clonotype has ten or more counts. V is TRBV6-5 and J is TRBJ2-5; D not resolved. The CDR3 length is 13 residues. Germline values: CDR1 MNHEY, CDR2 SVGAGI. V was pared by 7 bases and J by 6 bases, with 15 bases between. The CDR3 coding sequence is TGTGCCAGCATCGGACCGGGCCCTAAGACCCAGTACTTC. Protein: CASIGPGPKTQYF.

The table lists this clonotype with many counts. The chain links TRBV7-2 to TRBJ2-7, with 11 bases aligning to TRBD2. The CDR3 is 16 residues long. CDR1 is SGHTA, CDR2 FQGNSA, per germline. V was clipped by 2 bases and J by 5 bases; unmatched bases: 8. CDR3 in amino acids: CASSLSFSGRGNEQYF. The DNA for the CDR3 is TGTGCCAGCAGCTTAAGTTTTAGCGGGAGGGGAAACGAGCAGTACTTC.

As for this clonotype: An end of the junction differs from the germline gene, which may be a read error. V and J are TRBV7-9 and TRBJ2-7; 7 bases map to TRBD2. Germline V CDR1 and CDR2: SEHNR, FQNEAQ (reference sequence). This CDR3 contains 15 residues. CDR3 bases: TGTGCCAGCAGCTTTAGAGGGAGGGACGGCTACGATCAGTACTTC. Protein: CASSFRGRDGYDQYF.

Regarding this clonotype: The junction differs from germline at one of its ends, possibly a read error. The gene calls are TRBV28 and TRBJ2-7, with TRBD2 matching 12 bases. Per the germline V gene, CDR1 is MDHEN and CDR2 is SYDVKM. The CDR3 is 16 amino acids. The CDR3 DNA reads TGTGCCAGCATTTCCCCGACTAGCGGGAGAAACTACGAACAGTACTTC. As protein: CASISPTSGRNYEQYF.

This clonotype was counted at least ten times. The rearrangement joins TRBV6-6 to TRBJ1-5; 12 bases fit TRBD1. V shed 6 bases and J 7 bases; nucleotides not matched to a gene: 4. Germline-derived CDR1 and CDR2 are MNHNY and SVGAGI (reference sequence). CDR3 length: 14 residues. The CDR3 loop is CASRGQGARQPQHF. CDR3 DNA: TGTGCCAGCAGGGGACAGGGGGCTCGGCAGCCCCAGCATTTT.

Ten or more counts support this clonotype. CDR3 in amino acids: CASSPRQTYNEQFF. CDR3 DNA sequence: TGTGCCAGCAGTCCACGACAGACCTACAATGAGCAGTTCTTC. This chain links TRBV12-3 or TRBV12-4 with TRBJ2-1; the D gene is possibly TRBD1 (5 bases). CDR3 size: 14 residues. V dropped 5 bases and J dropped 2 bases, with 10 bases sitting between them.